This TCR beta chain is from a study of T cell repertoires in cytomegalovirus infection. Across the whole study: It can be stated that public TCR beta signatures indicated CMV infection as well as a matching HLA type.

In its sample, this clonotype was seen many times. Its antigen is not identified. TCRdb passed the reads through MiXCR, listing each CDR3 protein once. The sample has some 400,000 distinct CDR3 sequences; 15% to 20% are singletons. Losses at the gene ends were 3 bases for V and 3 bases for J; bases not matched to a gene: 5. The length of the CDR3 is 15 residues. Findings of the study overall: HLA-C-restricted, CMV-specific TCR beta clonotypes were dominant ex vivo.

The TCR was taken from a human donor in good health (CMV status not recorded). Some clones in this sample may be carry-over from other donors' samples. Sequences were obtained from PBMCs. This chain uses TRBV12-3 or TRBV12-4 with TRBJ2-5, with TRBD2 matching 9 bases. The CDR3 protein is CASSFRLAGEETQYF. The CDR3 coding sequence is TGTGCCAGCAGTTTCCGGTTAGCGGGGGAAGAGACCCAGTACTTC.